What follows describes a single T cell receptor (beta chain). The antigen remains unidentified. The CDR3 consists of 17 residues. V lost 1 base and J lost 0; bases outside the gene matches: 10. Germline V gene data show CDR1 as SGHRS and CDR2 as YFSETQ. The sample originates from a study of circulating and synovial CD4+ cells in juvenile arthritis. Findings and caveats of the study: Bulk blood CD4 samples held at least an order of magnitude more or fewer genomes than CPL. Overlap with synovium rose as more T cells were sequenced.

Measured with immunoSEQ multiplex PCR; TCRdb has only the in-frame clones, and not every one. The sample has 30,000 to 40,000 clones, roughly 96% seen once; the top ten hold 0.15% to 0.2%. The clonotype originates from a human donor with juvenile idiopathic arthritis. The source material was CD4+ T cells from blood. The genes are TRBV5-1 and TRBJ2-7; the match to TRBD1 covers 7 bases. CDR3 sequence: CASSLHQAGGRSYEQYF. CDR3 nucleotide sequence: TGCGCCAGCAGCTTGCATCAGGCAGGGGGTCGCTCCTACGAGCAGTACTTC.